Listed here are 3 T cell receptor beta chains from one sample, sequenced in a study of metastatic and nonmetastatic thyroid tumors (dated by TCRdb to 2018 to 2020). No patient had received any treatment before thyroid surgery. The library was made by PCR. TCRdb names Illumina HiSeq 4000 as the instrument used. Through fastp at Q25 and MiXCR, TCRdb rebuilt clones from the public reads, retaining in-frame beta chains. For this sample the table gives fewer than 40,000 clones, of which about 15% were detected only once. The biggest ten clones account for under 20% of the sample. Sequencing was performed on blood. The receptors were sampled from a male donor with papillary thyroid cancer or a benign thyroid nodule (not recorded which). Some clones in this sample may be carry-over from other donors' samples.

This clone was picked up a small number of times. The chain combines TRBV15 with TRBJ2-1; D possibly corresponds to TRBD2 (5 bases). Per the germline V gene, CDR1 is LNHNV and CDR2 is YYDKDF (reference sequence). The length of the CDR3 is 15 residues. The V and J ends lost 3 bases and 5 bases respectively, with 14 bases between them. The CDR3, as DNA: TGTGCCACCAGCAGTAGCGTTAGAGGTGACAATGAGCAGTTCTTC. It is translated as CATSSSVRGDNEQFF.

The genes are TRBV12-3 or TRBV12-4 and TRBJ1-2, with 8 bases lining up with TRBD1. CDR3 length: 13 residues. The trim removed 10 bases at V and 7 bases at J, leaving 11 bases unmatched. The DNA of the CDR3 is TGTGCCATCAGCCGGGACAGGAAGGGTGGCTACACCTTC. Its translation: CAISRDRKGGYTF.

This clone was detected many times. This chain connects TRBV6-1 to TRBJ1-2; 7 bases are shared with TRBD1. The junction had 4 bases not matched to a gene; V was cut back by 6 bases and J by 3 bases. Germline V lookup: CDR1 MNHNS, CDR2 SASEGT. The CDR3 spans 13 residues. CDR3: CASRTGMDYGYTF. CDR3 nucleotide sequence: TGTGCCAGCAGGACAGGGATGGACTATGGCTACACCTTC.